The 15 T cell receptor beta chains below come from one sample, sequenced in a study of T-cell reconstitution after alpha-beta-depleted transplantation in children. Preparation of the TCRbeta library involved a method that used unique molecular identifiers. Each CDR3 protein is one row after TCRdb ran MiXCR on the PCR reads. Of nearly 550,000 distinct CDR3 sequences in the sample, approximately 16% were seen once. The source was PBMCs from the stem cell graft donor, collected from the stem cell graft. The receptors were sampled from a human donor who donated a stem cell graft to a child with acute lymphoblastic leukemia.

This clonotype was counted between two and nine times. This chain joins TRBV12-3 or TRBV12-4 and TRBJ2-1; 8 bases are a match to TRBD2. V shed 5 bases, J shed 6 bases, and the junction held 15 bases outside the gene matches. CDR3 length equals 17 residues. CDR3 residues: CASSPRGWAGGSNEQFF. DNA for the CDR3: TGTGCCAGCAGTCCCCGGGGATGGGCGGGGGGTTCCAATGAGCAGTTCTTC.

This clonotype was counted at least ten times. The chain has TRBV5-1 and TRBJ2-5; 9 bases map to TRBD2. CDR3 length: 15 amino acids. The V gene end was trimmed by 3 bases and the J gene end by 3 bases; junction bases not matched to a gene: 6. Germline V lookup: CDR1 SGHRS, CDR2 YFSETQ. CDR3 loop: CASSSATSGEETQYF. CDR3 in DNA: TGCGCCAGCAGCTCGGCGACTAGCGGAGAAGAGACCCAGTACTTC.

This clonotype has only a few counts. This sequence joins TRBV12-3 or TRBV12-4 and TRBJ2-3; 11 bases map to TRBD2. The CDR3 spans 17 residues. Trimming cost V 5 bases and J 4 bases; bases outside gene matches: 11. CDR3 residues: CASSAGFSGRAPDTQYF. In DNA form, the CDR3 reads TGTGCCAGCAGTGCCGGGTTTAGCGGGAGGGCCCCAGATACGCAGTATTTT.

The V gene is TRBV27, the J gene TRBJ2-6; TRBD2 matches 7 bases. The CDR3 is made up of 17 amino acids. The germline CDR1 and CDR2 sequences are MNHEY and SMNVEV (reference sequence). V trimming: 3 bases; J trimming: 0 bases; junction bases outside the gene matches: 5. CDR3 in amino acids: CASSFASGSSGANVLTF. The CDR3 DNA reads as TGTGCCAGCAGTTTCGCTAGCGGAAGCTCTGGGGCCAACGTCCTGACTTTC. The whole variable domain, remainder taken from reference TRBV27 and TRBJ2-6, is EAQVTQNPRYLITVTGKKLTVTCSQNMNHEYMSWYRQDPGLGLRQIYYSMNVEVTDKGDVPEGYKVSRKEKRNFPLILESPSPNQTSLYFCASSFASGSSGANVLTFGAGSRLTVL.

This clonotype came up a few times. The CDR3 protein is CSARVANYGYTF. DNA for the CDR3: TGCAGTGCTAGGGTGGCAAACTATGGCTACACCTTC. The rearrangement uses TRBV20-1 and TRBJ1-2; D gene unclear. The germline V gene has CDR1 DFQATT and CDR2 SNEGSKA (reference sequence). Between the trimmed V and J ends, which lost 3 bases and 2 bases, there was a span of 7 bases. The CDR3 has 12 residues.

The sample holds a few counts of this clonotype. The CDR3 region has the DNA TGTGCCAGCAGGAGACTAGCGGGAGGGCCCCCCGGGGAGCTGTTTTTT. Its translation is CASRRLAGGPPGELFF. V and J are TRBV12-3 or TRBV12-4 and TRBJ2-2, with TRBD2 identical over 14 bases. J lost 6 bases, V lost 6 bases, and 6 bases had no gene match. This CDR3 has 16 residues.

The chain carries TRBV5-1 and TRBJ2-1; TRBD1 agrees at 8 bases. The length of the CDR3 is 16 residues. Germline loops: CDR1 SGHRS, CDR2 YFSETQ. The junction had 13 bases not matched to a gene; V was cut back by 7 bases and J by 4 bases. The DNA for the CDR3 is TGCGCCAGCCGCAATACCCGGGACAGGAATTACAATGAGCAGTTCTTC. Its translation is CASRNTRDRNYNEQFF.

This clonotype was observed a handful of times. This rearrangement joins TRBV7-9 to TRBJ2-5; D is possibly TRBD1 or TRBD2 (6 bases each). Looked up from germline, CDR1 is SEHNR and CDR2 is FQNEAQ (reference sequence). Trimming stripped 3 bases from V and 5 bases from J, with 13 bases between. This CDR3 region has 14 residues. In DNA form, the CDR3 reads TGTGCCAGCAGCTTGTCGGGGGCCCGGGAGACCCAGTACTTC. This gives the protein CASSLSGARETQYF.

This clonotype occurred a few times. The chain joins TRBV21-1 to TRBJ1-2; the table's D gene call, TRBD1, was not cross checked with the DNA. TRBV21-1 is marked as a pseudogene. The CDR3 extends over 13 amino acids. The DNA of the CDR3 is TGTGCCAGCAGCAAAAAGACAGGGGGCGGCTACACCTTC. As protein: CASSKKTGGGYTF.

The rearrangement links TRBV12-5 to TRBJ2-1; 7 nucleotides line up with TRBD1. J lost 10 bases, V lost 5 bases, and 20 bases had no gene match. Germline V gene sequence: CDR1 LGHNT, CDR2 FRNRAP. The CDR3 loop spans 17 amino acids. The CDR3 DNA reads as TGTGCTAGTGGTACGGTAACCGGGACAGACCTGCTGGGAGAGCAGTTCTTC. Its protein product is CASGTVTGTDLLGEQFF. Looking up the rest from reference TRBV12-5 and TRBJ2-1 gives the full variable domain: DARVTQTPRHKVTEMGQEVTMRCQPILGHNTVFWYRQTMMQGLELLAYFRNRAPLDDSGMPKDRFSAEMPDATLATLKIQPSEPRDSAVYFCASGTVTGTDLLGEQFFGPGTRLTVL.

This clonotype was observed a few times. This sequence joins TRBV5-6 and TRBJ2-3; 9 nucleotides align to TRBD1. Looked up from germline, CDR1 is SGHDT and CDR2 is YYEEEE. J gave up 3 bases and V 2 bases, and 10 bases lay outside the gene matches. CDR3 length: 17 residues. In DNA form, the CDR3 reads TGTGCCAGCAGCTTTCCCCGGACAGGGGAAAGGACAGATACGCAGTATTTT. This translates into CASSFPRTGERTDTQYF.

The rearrangement joins TRBV3-1 to TRBJ2-5, with 10 positions matching TRBD2. Unmatched junction bases numbered 9, after V lost 0 bases and J lost 5 bases. The CDR3 is 17 residues long. Germline V CDR1 and CDR2: LGHDT, YNNKEL (reference sequence). The CDR3 DNA sequence: TGTGCCAGCAGCCAAGATCGGCTAGCGGGAGATGGGGAGACCCAGTACTTC. Translated: CASSQDRLAGDGETQYF.

This chain joins TRBV18 and TRBJ1-4; D is possibly TRBD1 (5 bases). Trimming cost V 1 base and J 5 bases, with 14 bases left between them. The CDR3 totals 16 residues. Germline-derived CDR1 and CDR2 are KGHSH and LQKENI. In nucleotides, the CDR3 is TGTGCCAGCTCACCACTGCTCGGGACCCAAAATGAAAAACTGTTTTTT. This encodes CASSPLLGTQNEKLFF.

This rearrangement joins TRBV5-1 to TRBJ1-1; a possible D gene is TRBD1 (5 bases). Looked up from germline, CDR1 is SGHRS and CDR2 is YFSETQ. The ends were cut back, 5 bases at V and 2 bases at J, with 10 bases in the middle. CDR3 length equals 13 residues. This CDR3 is CASRYRINTEAFF. The CDR3 region has the DNA TGCGCCAGCAGATACAGGATTAACACTGAAGCTTTCTTT.

This clonotype was recorded a few times. J is TRBJ2-5 and V is TRBV20-1; D is unresolved. CDR1 is DFQATT, CDR2 SNEGSKA, per germline (reference sequence). The V end was cut by 3 bases, the J end by 1 base, with 21 bases between. CDR3 size: 17 residues. CDR3 in amino acids: CSASSLVTLAVQETQYF. CDR3 coding DNA: TGCAGTGCTAGCTCCTTAGTGACTTTGGCCGTCCAAGAGACCCAGTACTTC.